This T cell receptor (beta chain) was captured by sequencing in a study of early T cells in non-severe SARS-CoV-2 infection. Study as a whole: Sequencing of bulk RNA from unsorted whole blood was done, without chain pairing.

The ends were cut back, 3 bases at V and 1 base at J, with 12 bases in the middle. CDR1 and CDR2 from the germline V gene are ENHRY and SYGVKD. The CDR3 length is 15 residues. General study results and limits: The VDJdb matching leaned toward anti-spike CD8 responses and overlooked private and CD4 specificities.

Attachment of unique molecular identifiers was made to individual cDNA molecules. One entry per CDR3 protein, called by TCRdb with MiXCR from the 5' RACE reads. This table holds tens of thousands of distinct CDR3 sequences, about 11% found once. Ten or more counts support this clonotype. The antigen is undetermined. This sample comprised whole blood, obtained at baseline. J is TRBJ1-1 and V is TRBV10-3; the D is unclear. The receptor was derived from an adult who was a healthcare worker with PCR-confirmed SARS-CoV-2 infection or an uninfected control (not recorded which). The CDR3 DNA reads TGTGCCATCAGTGAACGGCCCTCGCAGAACACTGAAGCTTTCTTT. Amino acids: CAISERPSQNTEAFF.